A selection of T cell receptor beta chains follows, all from one sample in a study of vaccination and CD4 T cells after COVID-19. TCRdb re-called the PCR reads through MiXCR, storing one row per CDR3 protein. There are some 8,600 distinct CDR3 sequences in the sample; around two fifths occur only once, and under 30% lies in the top ten. These receptors' targets are unknown. Sample: CD4+ T cells from blood, cultured in vitro. Receptors were obtained from a human donor in good health. Both conserved end residues are part of each CDR3. D genes are given only for firm matches. For some rows the clone size is stated as once, few or many, or as a class when expanded; others skip it.

CDR3aa,CDR3nt,v_gene,j_gene,d_gene,abundance
CASSPDRRYQPQHF,TGTGCCAGCAGTCCCGACAGGAGGTATCAGCCCCAGCATTTT,TRBV7-9,TRBJ1-5,.,.
CSARVASTDTQYF,TGCAGTGCTAGAGTGGCTTCCACAGATACGCAGTATTTT,TRBV20-1,TRBJ2-3,.,medium-sized
CASSLVRAPTDTQYF,TGTGCCAGCAGCTTAGTTAGGGCCCCCACAGATACGCAGTATTTT,TRBV7-2,TRBJ2-3,.,.
CASRSTSGLVRETQYF,TGTGCCAGCAGGTCGACTAGCGGGCTTGTTAGAGAGACCCAGTACTTC,TRBV6-1,TRBJ2-5,TRBD2,.
CASSFDRTMEQYF,TGTGCCAGCAGCTTCGACAGAACTATGGAGCAGTACTTC,TRBV7-2,TRBJ2-7,.,few
CASSYYPLGSGANVLTF,TGTGCCAGCAGTTATTACCCTCTAGGCTCTGGGGCCAACGTCCTGACTTTC,TRBV6-2/TRBV6-3,TRBJ2-6,.,.
CATSRDLSHEQFF,TGTGCCACCAGCAGAGATCTAAGCCATGAGCAGTTCTTC,TRBV15,TRBJ2-1,.,few
CASRGQENTEAFF,TGTGCCAGCCGAGGGCAGGAGAACACTGAAGCTTTCTTT,TRBV2,TRBJ1-1,.,.
CASSLDGAANYGYTF,TGTGCCAGCAGCTTAGATGGGGCAGCAAACTATGGCTACACCTTC,TRBV7-2,TRBJ1-2,.,few
CASTPTGRYGYTF,TGTGCCAGTACTCCGACAGGGCGTTACGGCTACACCTTC,TRBV19,TRBJ1-2,TRBD1,.
CASSLGPGQVSYGYTF,TGTGCCAGCAGCCTAGGTCCGGGACAGGTGAGCTATGGCTACACCTTC,TRBV4-2,TRBJ1-2,TRBD1,large
CASSFYTGELFF,TGTGCCAGCAGCTTTTACACCGGGGAGCTGTTTTTT,TRBV11-2,TRBJ2-2,.,.
CASSIRQGRQETQYF,TGTGCCAGCAGTATAAGACAGGGCCGGCAAGAGACCCAGTACTTC,TRBV27,TRBJ2-5,TRBD1,.
CASSARDRGPSNEQYF,TGTGCCAGCAGCGCCCGGGACAGGGGGCCCTCCAACGAGCAGTACTTC,TRBV7-9,TRBJ2-7,TRBD1,.
CASSLLGISGYTDTQYF,TGTGCCAGTAGCTTACTAGGTATTAGCGGCTACACAGATACGCAGTATTTT,TRBV19,TRBJ2-3,.,.
CASSLDAGGGYNEQFF,TGTGCCAGCAGCTTAGATGCAGGGGGCGGTTACAATGAGCAGTTCTTC,TRBV7-6,TRBJ2-1,TRBD1,.
CASSLAGTGSYEQYF,TGTGCCAGCAGTTTAGCCGGGACAGGGTCCTACGAGCAGTACTTC,TRBV28,TRBJ2-7,TRBD1,.
CASSYATSGRSPYNEQFF,TGTGCCAGCAGTTACGCGACTAGCGGGAGGTCCCCCTACAATGAGCAGTTCTTC,TRBV6-5,TRBJ2-1,TRBD2,.
CSARDAGGDTEAFF,TGCAGTGCTAGAGATGCAGGGGGGGACACTGAAGCTTTCTTT,TRBV20-1,TRBJ1-1,TRBD1,.
CASIRDSNQPQHF,TGTGCCAGCATTCGGGACAGCAATCAGCCCCAGCATTTT,TRBV2,TRBJ1-5,.,few
CSARDARKGQAIFGDTIYF,TGCAGTGCTAGAGATGCCAGGAAAGGACAGGCAATTTTCGGGGACACCATATATTTT,TRBV20-1,TRBJ1-3,TRBD1,.
CASSWLGVAYDQPQHF,TGTGCCAGCAGCTGGTTAGGGGTTGCGTACGATCAGCCCCAGCATTTT,TRBV14,TRBJ1-5,.,.
CASSQALAGVHGELFF,TGCGCCAGCAGCCAAGCCTTAGCGGGAGTTCACGGGGAGCTGTTTTTT,TRBV4-1,TRBJ2-2,TRBD2,.
CASSLRRDGLGGYTF,TGTGCCAGCAGCTTAAGAAGGGATGGTTTGGGCGGCTACACCTTC,TRBV7-2,TRBJ1-2,.,.
CASSLGWAAETQYF,TGTGCCAGTAGTCTCGGATGGGCGGCGGAGACCCAGTACTTC,TRBV19,TRBJ2-5,.,.
CASREGQGTIQYF,TGTGCCAGTCGGGAGGGACAGGGGACTATTCAGTACTTC,TRBV6-1,TRBJ2-7,TRBD1,.
CASIWGGGSYNEQFF,TGTGCCAGCATATGGGGTGGCGGATCCTACAATGAGCAGTTCTTC,TRBV6-1,TRBJ2-1,.,.
CASSPLAGSGANVLTF,TGTGCCAGCTCACCACTGGCTGGCTCTGGGGCCAACGTCCTGACTTTC,TRBV18,TRBJ2-6,.,.
CASGRDYEQYF,TGCGCCAGCGGCAGGGACTACGAGCAGTACTTC,TRBV5-1,TRBJ2-7,.,.
CSARPGRLSSTDTQYF,TGCAGTGCCCGCCCAGGGAGATTAAGTAGCACAGATACGCAGTATTTT,TRBV20-1,TRBJ2-3,.,few
CASSLGRAVLETQYF,TGCGCCAGCAGCCTGGGTCGGGCGGTTCTAGAGACCCAGTACTTC,TRBV5-1,TRBJ2-5,.,.
CASSKPGEAGELFF,TGTGCCAGCAGCAAGCCAGGGGAGGCCGGGGAGCTGTTTTTT,TRBV21-1,TRBJ2-2,.,.
CSVTAGGYEQYF,TGCAGCGTTACGGCAGGGGGGTACGAGCAGTACTTC,TRBV29-1,TRBJ2-7,.,once
CASSYSTFEQYF,TGTGCCAGCAGTTACTCGACGTTCGAGCAGTACTTC,TRBV6-5,TRBJ2-7,.,.
CASSLAGGQGGNQPQHF,TGTGCCAGCAGTTTGGCAGGGGGCCAAGGGGGCAATCAGCCCCAGCATTTT,TRBV6-5,TRBJ1-5,TRBD1,few
CASSGTGGMKLFF,TGTGCCAGCAGTGGGACAGGGGGCATGAAACTGTTTTTT,TRBV2,TRBJ1-4,TRBD1,.
CASSQEGLEDEQFF,TGCGCCAGCAGCCAAGAGGGACTAGAGGATGAGCAGTTCTTC,TRBV4-3,TRBJ2-1,TRBD2,.
CSARTIVAGELFF,TGCAGTGCTAGAACTATTGTGGCCGGGGAGCTGTTTTTT,TRBV20-1,TRBJ2-2,.,.
CASSLITGQETQYF,TGCGCCAGCAGCTTGATTACAGGTCAAGAGACCCAGTACTTC,TRBV5-1,TRBJ2-5,.,.
CASSRGQGGSNQPQHF,TGTGCCAGCAGCAGAGGACAGGGGGGAAGCAATCAGCCCCAGCATTTT,TRBV6-2/TRBV6-3,TRBJ1-5,TRBD1,.
CASGIYNEQFF,TGTGCCAGCGGGATCTACAATGAGCAGTTCTTC,TRBV11-2,TRBJ2-1,.,.